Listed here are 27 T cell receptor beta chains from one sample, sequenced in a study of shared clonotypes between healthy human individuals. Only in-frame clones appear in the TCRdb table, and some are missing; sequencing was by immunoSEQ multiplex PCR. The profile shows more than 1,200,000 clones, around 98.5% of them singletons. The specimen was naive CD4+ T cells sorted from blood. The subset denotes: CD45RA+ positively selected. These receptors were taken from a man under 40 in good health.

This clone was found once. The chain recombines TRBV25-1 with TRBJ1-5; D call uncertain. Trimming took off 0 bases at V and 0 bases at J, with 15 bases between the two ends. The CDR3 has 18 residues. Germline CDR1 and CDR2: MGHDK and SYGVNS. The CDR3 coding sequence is TGTGCCAGCAGTGAATATCTTCTAGGGATTTATAGCAATCAGCCCCAGCATTTT. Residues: CASSEYLLGIYSNQPQHF.

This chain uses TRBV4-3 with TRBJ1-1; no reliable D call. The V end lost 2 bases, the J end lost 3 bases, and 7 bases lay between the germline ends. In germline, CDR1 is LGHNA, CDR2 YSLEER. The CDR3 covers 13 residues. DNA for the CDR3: TGCGCCAGCAGCCAAATCCTTGACACTGAAGCTTTCTTT. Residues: CASSQILDTEAFF.

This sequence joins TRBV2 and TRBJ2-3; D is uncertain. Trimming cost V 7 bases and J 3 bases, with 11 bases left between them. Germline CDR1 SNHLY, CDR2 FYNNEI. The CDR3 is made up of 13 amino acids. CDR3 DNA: TGTGCCAGCAACTGGAAGGAGACAGATACGCAGTATTTT. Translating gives CASNWKETDTQYF.

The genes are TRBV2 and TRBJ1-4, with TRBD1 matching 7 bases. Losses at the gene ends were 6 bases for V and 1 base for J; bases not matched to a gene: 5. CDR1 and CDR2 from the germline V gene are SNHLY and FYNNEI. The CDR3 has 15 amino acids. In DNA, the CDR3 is TGTGCCAGCAGCGAAAGACAGGGAACTAATGAAAAACTGTTTTTT. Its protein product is CASSERQGTNEKLFF.

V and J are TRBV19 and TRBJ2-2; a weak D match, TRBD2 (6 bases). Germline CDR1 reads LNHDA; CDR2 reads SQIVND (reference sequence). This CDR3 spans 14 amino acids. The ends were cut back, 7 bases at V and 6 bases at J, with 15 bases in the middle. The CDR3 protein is CASITVAGSGELFF. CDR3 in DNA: TGTGCCAGTATCACCGTCGCGGGGTCCGGGGAGCTGTTTTTT.

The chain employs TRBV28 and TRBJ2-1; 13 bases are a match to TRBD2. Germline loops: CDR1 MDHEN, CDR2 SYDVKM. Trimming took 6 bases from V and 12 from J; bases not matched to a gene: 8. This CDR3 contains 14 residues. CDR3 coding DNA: TGTGCCAGCAGCGCGACTAGCGGGAGGTCCCCGCAGTTCTTC. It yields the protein CASSATSGRSPQFF.

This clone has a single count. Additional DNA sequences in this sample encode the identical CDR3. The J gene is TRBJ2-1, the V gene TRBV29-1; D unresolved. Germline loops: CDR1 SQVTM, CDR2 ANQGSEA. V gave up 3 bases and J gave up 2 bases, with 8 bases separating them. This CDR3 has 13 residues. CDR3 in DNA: TGCAGCGTTGATTTGGGGACCTACAATGAGCAGTTCTTC. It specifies CSVDLGTYNEQFF.

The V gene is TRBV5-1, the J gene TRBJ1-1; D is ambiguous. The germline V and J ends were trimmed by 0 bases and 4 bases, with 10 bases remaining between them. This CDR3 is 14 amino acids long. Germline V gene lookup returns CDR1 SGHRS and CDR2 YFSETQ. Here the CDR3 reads CASSLAMGGTEAFF. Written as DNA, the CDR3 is TGCGCCAGCAGCTTGGCAATGGGAGGCACTGAAGCTTTCTTT.

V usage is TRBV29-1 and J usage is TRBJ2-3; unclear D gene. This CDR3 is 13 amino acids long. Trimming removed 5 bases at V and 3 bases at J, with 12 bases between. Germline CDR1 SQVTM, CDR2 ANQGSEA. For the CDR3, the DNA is TGCAGCGTTATGTTAGCACTGACAGATACGCAGTATTTT. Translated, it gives CSVMLALTDTQYF.

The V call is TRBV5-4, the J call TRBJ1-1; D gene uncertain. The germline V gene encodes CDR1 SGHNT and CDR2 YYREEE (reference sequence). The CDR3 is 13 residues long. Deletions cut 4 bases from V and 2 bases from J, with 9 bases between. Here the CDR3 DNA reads TGTGCCAGCAGCCAACGACCAAACACTGAAGCTTTCTTT. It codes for CASSQRPNTEAFF.

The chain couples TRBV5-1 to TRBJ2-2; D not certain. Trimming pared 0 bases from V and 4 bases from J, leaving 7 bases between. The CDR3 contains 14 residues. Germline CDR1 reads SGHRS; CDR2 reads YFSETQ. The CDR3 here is CASSLDVGTGELFF. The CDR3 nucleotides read TGCGCCAGCAGCTTGGATGTGGGCACCGGGGAGCTGTTTTTT.

This CDR3 reads CTSSQPNLAGAYNEQFF. The CDR3 nucleotides read TGCACCAGCAGCCAACCTAACCTAGCGGGAGCCTACAATGAGCAGTTCTTC. This sequence joins TRBV1 and TRBJ2-1; the table's D call of TRBD2 was not tested on the DNA. TRBV1 corresponds to a pseudogene. The CDR3 length is 17 residues.

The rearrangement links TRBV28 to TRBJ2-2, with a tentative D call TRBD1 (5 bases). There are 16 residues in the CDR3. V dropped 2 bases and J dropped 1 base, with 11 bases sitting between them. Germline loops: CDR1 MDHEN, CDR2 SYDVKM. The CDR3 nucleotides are TGTGCCAGCAGTTTAGTGGGGCGCGGGAACACCGGGGAGCTGTTTTTT. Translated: CASSLVGRGNTGELFF.

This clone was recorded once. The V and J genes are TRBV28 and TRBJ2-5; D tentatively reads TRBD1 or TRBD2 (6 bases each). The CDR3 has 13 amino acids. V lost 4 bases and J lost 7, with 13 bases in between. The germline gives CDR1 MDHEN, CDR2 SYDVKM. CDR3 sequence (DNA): TGTGCCAGCAGTTCAGGGGTGGGAGGGACCCAGTACTTC. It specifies CASSSGVGGTQYF.

CDR3 DNA: TGTGCCAGCAGCTTAGGTGGGGCTAGCGGGAGTTATGAGCAGTTCTTC. Protein product: CASSLGGASGSYEQFF. This sequence joins TRBV7-2 and TRBJ2-1, with 10 nucleotides matching TRBD2. Trimming took 1 base from V and 8 from J; bases not matched to a gene: 8. This CDR3 comprises 16 residues. Germline CDR1 SGHTA, CDR2 FQGNSA.

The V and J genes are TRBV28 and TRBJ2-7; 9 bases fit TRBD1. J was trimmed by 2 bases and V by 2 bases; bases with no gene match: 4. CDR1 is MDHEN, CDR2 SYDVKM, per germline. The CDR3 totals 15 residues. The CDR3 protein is CASSLPGTGTYEQYF. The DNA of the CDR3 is TGTGCCAGCAGTTTACCCGGGACAGGGACCTACGAGCAGTACTTC.

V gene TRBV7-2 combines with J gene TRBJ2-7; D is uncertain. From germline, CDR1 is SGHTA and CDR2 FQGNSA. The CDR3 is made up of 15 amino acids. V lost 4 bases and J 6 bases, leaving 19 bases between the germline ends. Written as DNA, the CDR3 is TGTGCCAGCAGCTCCGGCGGCGGTAGCACTGGCGAGCAGTACTTC. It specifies CASSSGGGSTGEQYF.

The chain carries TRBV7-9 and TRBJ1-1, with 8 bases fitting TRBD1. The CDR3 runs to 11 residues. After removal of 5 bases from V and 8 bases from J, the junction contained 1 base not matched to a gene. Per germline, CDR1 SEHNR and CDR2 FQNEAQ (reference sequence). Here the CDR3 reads CASSRQGEAFF. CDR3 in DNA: TGTGCCAGCAGCAGACAGGGGGAAGCTTTCTTT. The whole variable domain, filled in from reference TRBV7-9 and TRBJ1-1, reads DTGVSQNPRHKITKRGQNVTFRCDPISEHNRLYWYRQTLGQGPEFLTYFQNEAQLEKSRLLSDRFSAERPKGSFSTLEIQRTEQGDSAMYLCASSRQGEAFFGQGTRLTVV.

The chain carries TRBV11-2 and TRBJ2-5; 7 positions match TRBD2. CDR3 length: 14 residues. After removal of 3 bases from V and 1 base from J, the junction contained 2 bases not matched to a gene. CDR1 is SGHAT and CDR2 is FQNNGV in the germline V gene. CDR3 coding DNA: TGTGCCAGCAGCTTCCGGACTAGCCAAGAGACCCAGTACTTC. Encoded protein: CASSFRTSQETQYF.

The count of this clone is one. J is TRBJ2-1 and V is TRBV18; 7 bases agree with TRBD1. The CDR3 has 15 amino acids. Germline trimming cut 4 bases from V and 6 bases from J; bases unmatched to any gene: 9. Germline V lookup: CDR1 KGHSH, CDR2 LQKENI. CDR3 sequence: CASSLDRAGGNEQFF. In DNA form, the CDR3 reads TGTGCCAGCTCACTGGACAGAGCAGGGGGCAATGAGCAGTTCTTC.

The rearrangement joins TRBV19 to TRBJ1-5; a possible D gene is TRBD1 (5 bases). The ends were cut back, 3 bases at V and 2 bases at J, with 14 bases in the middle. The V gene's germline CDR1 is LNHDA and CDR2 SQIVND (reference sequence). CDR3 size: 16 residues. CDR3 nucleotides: TGTGCCAGTAGTATGGAGGTGGGACTGGGCAATCAGCCCCAGCATTTT. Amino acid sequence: CASSMEVGLGNQPQHF.

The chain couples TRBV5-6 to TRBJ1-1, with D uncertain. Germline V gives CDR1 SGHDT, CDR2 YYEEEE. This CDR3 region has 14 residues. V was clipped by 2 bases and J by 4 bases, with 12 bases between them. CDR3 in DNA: TGTGCCAGCAGCTTTGAGGGCATAGTCACTGAAGCTTTCTTT. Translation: CASSFEGIVTEAFF.

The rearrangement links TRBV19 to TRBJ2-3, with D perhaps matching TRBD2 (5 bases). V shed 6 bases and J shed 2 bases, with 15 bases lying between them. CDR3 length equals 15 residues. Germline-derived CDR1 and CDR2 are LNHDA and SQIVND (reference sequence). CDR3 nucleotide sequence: TGTGCCAGTAGGTCCCTAGCAGAAATCACAGATACGCAGTATTTT. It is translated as CASRSLAEITDTQYF.

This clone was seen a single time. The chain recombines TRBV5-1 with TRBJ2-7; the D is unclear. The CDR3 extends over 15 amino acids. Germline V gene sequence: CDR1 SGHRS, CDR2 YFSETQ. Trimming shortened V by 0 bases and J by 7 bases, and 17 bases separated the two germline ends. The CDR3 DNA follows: TGCGCCAGCAGCTTGGATGACTCGAGCCCTAGGGAGCAGTACTTC. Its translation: CASSLDDSSPREQYF. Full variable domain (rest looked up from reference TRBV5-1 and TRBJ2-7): KAGVTQTPRYLIKTRGQQVTLSCSPISGHRSVSWYQQTPGQGLQFLFEYFSETQRNKGNFPGRFSGRQFSNSRSEMNVSTLELGDSALYLCASSLDDSSPREQYFGPGTRLTVT.

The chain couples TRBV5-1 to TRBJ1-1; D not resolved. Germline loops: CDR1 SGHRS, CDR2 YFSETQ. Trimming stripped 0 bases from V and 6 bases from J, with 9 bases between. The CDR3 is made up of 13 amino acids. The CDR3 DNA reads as TGCGCCAGCAGCTTGGTGCTGGCAGCTGAAGCTTTCTTT. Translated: CASSLVLAAEAFF.

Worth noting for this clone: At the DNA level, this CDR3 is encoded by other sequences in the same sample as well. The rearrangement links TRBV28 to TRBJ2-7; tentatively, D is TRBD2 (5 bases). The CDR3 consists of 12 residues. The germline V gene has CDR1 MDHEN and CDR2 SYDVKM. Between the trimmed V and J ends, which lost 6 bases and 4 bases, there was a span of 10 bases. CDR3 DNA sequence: TGTGCCAGCAGCCGGACTGATTACGAGCAGTACTTC. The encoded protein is CASSRTDYEQYF. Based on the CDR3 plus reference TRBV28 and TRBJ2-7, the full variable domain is DVKVTQSSRYLVKRTGEKVFLECVQDMDHENMFWYRQDPGLGLRLIYFSYDVKMKEKGDIPEGYSVSREKKERFSLILESASTNQTSMYLCASSRTDYEQYFGPGTRLTVT.

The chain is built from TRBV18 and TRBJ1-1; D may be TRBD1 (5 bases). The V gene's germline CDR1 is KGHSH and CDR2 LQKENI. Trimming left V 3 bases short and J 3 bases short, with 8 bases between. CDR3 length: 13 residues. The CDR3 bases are TGTGCCAGCTCACCCGACAGTTACACTGAAGCTTTCTTT. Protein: CASSPDSYTEAFF.